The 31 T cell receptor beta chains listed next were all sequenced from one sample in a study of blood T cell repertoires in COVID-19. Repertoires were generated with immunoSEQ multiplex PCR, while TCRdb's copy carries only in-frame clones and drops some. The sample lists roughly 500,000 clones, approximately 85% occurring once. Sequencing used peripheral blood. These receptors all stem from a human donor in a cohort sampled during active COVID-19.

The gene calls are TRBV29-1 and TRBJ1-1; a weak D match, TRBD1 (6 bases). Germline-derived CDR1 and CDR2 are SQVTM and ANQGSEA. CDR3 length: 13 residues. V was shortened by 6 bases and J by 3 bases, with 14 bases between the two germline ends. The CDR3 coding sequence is TGCAGCGTAGAACAGGGTCGAGACACTGAAGCTTTCTTT. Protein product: CSVEQGRDTEAFF. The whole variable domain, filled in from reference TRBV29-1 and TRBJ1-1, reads SAVISQKPSRDICQRGTSLTIQCQVDSQVTMMFWYRQQPGQSLTLIATANQGSEATYESGFVIDKFPISRPNLTFSTLTVSNMSPEDSSIYLCSVEQGRDTEAFFGQGTRLTVV.

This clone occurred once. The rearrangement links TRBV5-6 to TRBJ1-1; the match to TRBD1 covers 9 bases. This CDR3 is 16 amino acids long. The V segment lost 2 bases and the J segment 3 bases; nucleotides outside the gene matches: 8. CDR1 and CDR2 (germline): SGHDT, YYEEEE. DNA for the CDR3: TGTGCCAGCAGCTTCGGGACAGGGTGGGGGCACACTGAAGCTTTCTTT. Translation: CASSFGTGWGHTEAFF. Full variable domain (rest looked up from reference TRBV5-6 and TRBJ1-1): DAGVTQSPTHLIKTRGQQVTLRCSPKSGHDTVSWYQQALGQGPQFIFQYYEEEERQRGNFPDRFSGHQFPNYSSELNVNALLLGDSALYLCASSFGTGWGHTEAFFGQGTRLTVV.

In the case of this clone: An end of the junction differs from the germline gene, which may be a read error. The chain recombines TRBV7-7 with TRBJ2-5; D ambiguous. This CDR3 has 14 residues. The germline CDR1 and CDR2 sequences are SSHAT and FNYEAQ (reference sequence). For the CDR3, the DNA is TGTGCTAGCAGCTTATATGGCCATCAAGAGACCCAGTACTTC. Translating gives CASSLYGHQETQYF.

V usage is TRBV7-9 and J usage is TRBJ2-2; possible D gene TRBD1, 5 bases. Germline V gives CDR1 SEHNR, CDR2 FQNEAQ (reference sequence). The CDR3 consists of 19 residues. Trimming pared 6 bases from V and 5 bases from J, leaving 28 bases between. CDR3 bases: TGTGCCAGCAGTCCTCTTACGACCATTTCAGGGTCCTTTACCGGGGAGCTGTTTTTT. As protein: CASSPLTTISGSFTGELFF.

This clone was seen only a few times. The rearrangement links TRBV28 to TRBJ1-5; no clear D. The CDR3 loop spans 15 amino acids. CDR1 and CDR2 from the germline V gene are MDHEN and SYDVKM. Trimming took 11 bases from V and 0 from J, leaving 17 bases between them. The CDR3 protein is CASRSALYSNQPQHF. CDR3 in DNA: TGTGCCTCGCGGTCAGCGTTATATAGCAATCAGCCCCAGCATTTT.

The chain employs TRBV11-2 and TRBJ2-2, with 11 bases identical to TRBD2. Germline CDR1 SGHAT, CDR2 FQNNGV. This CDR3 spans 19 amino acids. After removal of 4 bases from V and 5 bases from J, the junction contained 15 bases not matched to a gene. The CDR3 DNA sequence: TGTGCCAGCAGCTCTCCTCATGCACTAGCGGGAGTCAGTACCGGGGAGCTGTTTTTT. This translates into CASSSPHALAGVSTGELFF.

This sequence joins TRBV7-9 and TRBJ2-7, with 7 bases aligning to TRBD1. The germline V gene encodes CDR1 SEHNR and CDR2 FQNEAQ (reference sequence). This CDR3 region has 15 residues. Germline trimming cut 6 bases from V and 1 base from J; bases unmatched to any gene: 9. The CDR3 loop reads CASSYWTGPSYEQYF. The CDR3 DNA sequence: TGTGCCAGCAGTTACTGGACAGGCCCGTCCTACGAGCAGTACTTC.

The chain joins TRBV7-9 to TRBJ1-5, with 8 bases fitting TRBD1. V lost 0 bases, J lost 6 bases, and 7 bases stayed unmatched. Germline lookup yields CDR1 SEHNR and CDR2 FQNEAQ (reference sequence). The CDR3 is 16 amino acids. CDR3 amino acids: CASSLAAGGVGQPQHF. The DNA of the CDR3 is TGTGCCAGCAGCTTAGCGGCAGGGGGCGTAGGTCAGCCCCAGCATTTT.

The CDR3 DNA reads as TGCGCCAGCAGCCAATCAGGGACTAGCATAACCTACAATGAGCAGTTCTTC. It encodes CASSQSGTSITYNEQFF. The chain links TRBV4-1 to TRBJ2-1; 9 bases are a match to TRBD2. Per the germline V gene, CDR1 is MGHRA and CDR2 is YSYEKL. This CDR3 comprises 17 residues. The V gene end was trimmed by 2 bases and the J gene end by 2 bases; junction bases not matched to a gene: 7.

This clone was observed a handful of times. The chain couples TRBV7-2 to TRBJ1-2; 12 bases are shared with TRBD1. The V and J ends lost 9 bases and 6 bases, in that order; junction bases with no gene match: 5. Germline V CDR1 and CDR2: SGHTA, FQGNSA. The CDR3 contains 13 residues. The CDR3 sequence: CARRGTGGDGYTF. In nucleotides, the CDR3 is TGTGCCAGGAGAGGGACAGGGGGCGATGGCTACACCTTC.

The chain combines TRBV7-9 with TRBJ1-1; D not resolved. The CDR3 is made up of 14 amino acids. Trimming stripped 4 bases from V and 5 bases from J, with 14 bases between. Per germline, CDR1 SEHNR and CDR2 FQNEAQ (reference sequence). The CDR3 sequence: CASSYEASGTEAFF. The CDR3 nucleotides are TGTGCCAGCAGCTATGAGGCCAGTGGGACTGAAGCTTTCTTT.

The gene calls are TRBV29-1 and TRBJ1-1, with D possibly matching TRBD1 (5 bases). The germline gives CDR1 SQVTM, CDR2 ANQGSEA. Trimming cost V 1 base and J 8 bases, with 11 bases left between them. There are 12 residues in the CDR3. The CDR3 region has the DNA TGCAGCGTTGAAGCCCCGGGGGGGGAAGCTTTCTTT. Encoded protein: CSVEAPGGEAFF.

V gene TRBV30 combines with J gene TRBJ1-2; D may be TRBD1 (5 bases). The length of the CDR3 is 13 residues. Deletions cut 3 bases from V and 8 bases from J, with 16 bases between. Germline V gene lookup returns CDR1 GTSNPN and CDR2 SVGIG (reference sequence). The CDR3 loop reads CAWRLLGAGGYTF. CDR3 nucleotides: TGTGCCTGGAGGTTACTTGGGGCGGGAGGCTACACCTTC. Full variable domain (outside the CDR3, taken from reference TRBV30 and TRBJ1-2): SQTIHQWPATLVQPVGSPLSLECTVEGTSNPNLYWYRQAAGRGLQLLFYSVGIGQISSEVPQNLSASRPQDRQFILSSKKLLLSDSGFYLCAWRLLGAGGYTFGSGTRLTVV.

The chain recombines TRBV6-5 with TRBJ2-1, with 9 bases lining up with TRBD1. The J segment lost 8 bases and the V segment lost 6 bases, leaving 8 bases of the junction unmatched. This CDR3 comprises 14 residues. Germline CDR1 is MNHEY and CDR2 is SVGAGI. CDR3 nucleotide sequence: TGTGCCAGCAGCCTCGACAGGGGGATCGATGAGCAGTTCTTC. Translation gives CASSLDRGIDEQFF.

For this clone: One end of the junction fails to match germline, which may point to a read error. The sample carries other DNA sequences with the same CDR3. The CDR3: CASSPLGGNEQFF. CDR3 in DNA: TGTGCCAGCTCGCCACTAGGAGGCAATGAGCAGTTCTTC. This sequence joins TRBV18 and TRBJ2-1; D may be TRBD2 (5 bases). The CDR3 length is 13 residues. Germline V gene lookup returns CDR1 KGHSH and CDR2 LQKENI.

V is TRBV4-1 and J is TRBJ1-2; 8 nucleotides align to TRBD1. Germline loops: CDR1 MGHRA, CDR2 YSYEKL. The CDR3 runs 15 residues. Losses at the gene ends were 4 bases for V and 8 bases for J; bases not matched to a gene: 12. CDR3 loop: CASSRTGGTIVGYTF. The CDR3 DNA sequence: TGCGCCAGCAGCCGCACAGGGGGGACTATTGTAGGCTACACCTTC.

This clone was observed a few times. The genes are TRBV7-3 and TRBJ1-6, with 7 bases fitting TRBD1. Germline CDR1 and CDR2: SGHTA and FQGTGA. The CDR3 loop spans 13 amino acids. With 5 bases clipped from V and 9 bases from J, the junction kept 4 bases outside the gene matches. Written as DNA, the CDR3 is TGTGCCAGCAGCGTGAACAGGGGTTCACCCCTCCACTTT. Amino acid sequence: CASSVNRGSPLHF. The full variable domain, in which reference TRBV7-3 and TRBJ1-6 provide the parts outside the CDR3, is GAGVSQTPSNKVTEKGKYVELRCDPISGHTALYWYRQSLGQGPEFLIYFQGTGAADDSGLPNDRFFAVRPEGSVSTLKIQRTERGDSAVYLCASSVNRGSPLHFGNGTRLTVT.

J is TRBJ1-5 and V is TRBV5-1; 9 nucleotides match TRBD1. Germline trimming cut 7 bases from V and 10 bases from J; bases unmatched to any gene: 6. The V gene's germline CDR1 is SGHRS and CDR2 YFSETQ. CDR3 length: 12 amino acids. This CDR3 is CASRQGDEPQHF. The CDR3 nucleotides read TGCGCCAGCCGACAGGGGGATGAACCCCAGCATTTT.

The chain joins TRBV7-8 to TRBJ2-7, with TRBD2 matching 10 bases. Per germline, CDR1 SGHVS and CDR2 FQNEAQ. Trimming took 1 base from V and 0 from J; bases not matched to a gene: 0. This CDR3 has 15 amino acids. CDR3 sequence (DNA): TGTGCCAGCAGCTTAGGGACTAGCGGCTCCTACGAGCAGTACTTC. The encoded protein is CASSLGTSGSYEQYF.

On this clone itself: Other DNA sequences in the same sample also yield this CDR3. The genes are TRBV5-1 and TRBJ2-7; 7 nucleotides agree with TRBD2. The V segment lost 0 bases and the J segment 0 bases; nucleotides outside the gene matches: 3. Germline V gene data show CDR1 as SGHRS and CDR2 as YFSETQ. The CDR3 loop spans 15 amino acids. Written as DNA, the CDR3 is TGCGCCAGCAGCTTGGCTAGCGGAATCTCCTACGAGCAGTACTTC. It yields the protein CASSLASGISYEQYF.

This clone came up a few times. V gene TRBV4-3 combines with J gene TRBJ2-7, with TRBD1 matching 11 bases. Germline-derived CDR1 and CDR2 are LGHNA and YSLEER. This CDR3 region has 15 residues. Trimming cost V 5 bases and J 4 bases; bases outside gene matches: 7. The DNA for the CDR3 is TGCGCCAGCAGCAGATACGGGACAGGGGGGTACGAGCAGTACTTC. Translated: CASSRYGTGGYEQYF.

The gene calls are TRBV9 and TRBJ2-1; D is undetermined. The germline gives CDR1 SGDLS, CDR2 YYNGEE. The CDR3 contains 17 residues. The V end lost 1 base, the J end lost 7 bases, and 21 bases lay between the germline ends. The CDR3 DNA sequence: TGTGCCAGCAGCGTATCCGGTGTAGACATGTGGTCAAATGAGCAGTTCTTC. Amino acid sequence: CASSVSGVDMWSNEQFF.

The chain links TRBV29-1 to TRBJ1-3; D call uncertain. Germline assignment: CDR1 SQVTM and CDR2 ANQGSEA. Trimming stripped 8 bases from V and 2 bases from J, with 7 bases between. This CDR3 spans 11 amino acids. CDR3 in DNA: TGCAGCTCTCTCGCTGGAAACACCATATATTTT. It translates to CSSLAGNTIYF.

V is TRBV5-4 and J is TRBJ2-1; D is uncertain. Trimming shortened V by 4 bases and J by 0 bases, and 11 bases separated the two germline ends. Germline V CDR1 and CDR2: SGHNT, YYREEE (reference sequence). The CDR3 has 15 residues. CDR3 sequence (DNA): TGTGCCAGCAGCCCCCCATGGAGCTCCTACAATGAGCAGTTCTTC. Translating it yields CASSPPWSSYNEQFF.

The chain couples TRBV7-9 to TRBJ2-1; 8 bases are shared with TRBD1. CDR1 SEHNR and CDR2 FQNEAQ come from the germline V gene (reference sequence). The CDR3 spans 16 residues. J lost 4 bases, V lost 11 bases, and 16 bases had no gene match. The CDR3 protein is CAGSRAGGFFYNEQFF. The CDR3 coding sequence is TGTGCCGGCTCGCGGGCAGGGGGCTTTTTTTACAATGAGCAGTTCTTC. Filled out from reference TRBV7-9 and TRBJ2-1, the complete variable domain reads DTGVSQNPRHKITKRGQNVTFRCDPISEHNRLYWYRQTLGQGPEFLTYFQNEAQLEKSRLLSDRFSAERPKGSFSTLEIQRTEQGDSAMYLCAGSRAGGFFYNEQFFGPGTRLTVL.

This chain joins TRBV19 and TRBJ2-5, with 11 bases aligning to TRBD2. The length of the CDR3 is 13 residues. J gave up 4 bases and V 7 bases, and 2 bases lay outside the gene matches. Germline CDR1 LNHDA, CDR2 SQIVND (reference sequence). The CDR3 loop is CASKLAGVETQYF. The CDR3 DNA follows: TGTGCCAGTAAACTAGCGGGAGTAGAGACCCAGTACTTC.

The CDR3 region has the DNA TGTGCCATCAGTGACGACGGGAATCAGCCCCAGCATTTT. Translation: CAISDDGNQPQHF. The chain carries TRBV10-3 and TRBJ1-5; the D is unclear. Germline-derived CDR1 and CDR2 are ENHRY and SYGVKD. The CDR3 loop spans 13 amino acids. Trimming took off 3 bases at V and 4 bases at J, with 7 bases between the two ends.

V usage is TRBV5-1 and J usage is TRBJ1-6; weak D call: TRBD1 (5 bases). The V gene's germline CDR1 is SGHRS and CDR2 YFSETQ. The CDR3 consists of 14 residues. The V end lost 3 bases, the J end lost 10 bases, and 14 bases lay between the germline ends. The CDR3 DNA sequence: TGCGCCAGCAGCTCGCAGGGACGGGAGTCACCCCTCCACTTT. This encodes CASSSQGRESPLHF.

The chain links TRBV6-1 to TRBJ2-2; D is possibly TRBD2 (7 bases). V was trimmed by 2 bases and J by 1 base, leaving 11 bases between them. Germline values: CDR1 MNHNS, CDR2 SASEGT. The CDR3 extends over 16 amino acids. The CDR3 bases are TGTGCCAGCAGTGAAAACGGGGGGCTGAACACCGGGGAGCTGTTTTTT. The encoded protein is CASSENGGLNTGELFF.

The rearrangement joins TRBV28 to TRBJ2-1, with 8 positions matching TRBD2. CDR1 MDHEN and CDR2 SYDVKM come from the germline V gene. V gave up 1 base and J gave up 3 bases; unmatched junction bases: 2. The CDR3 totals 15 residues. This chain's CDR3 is CASSLSGRGYNEQFF. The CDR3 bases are TGTGCCAGCAGTTTATCCGGGAGGGGCTACAATGAGCAGTTCTTC.

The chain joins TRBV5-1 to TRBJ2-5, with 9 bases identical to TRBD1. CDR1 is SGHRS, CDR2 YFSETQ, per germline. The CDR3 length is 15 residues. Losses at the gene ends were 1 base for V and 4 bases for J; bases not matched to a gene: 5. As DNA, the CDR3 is TGCGCCAGCAGCTTGACAGGGGGCTTCCGAGAGACCCAGTACTTC. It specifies CASSLTGGFRETQYF.